This T cell receptor (beta chain) was recorded in a study of blood T cell repertoires in COVID-19. Original processing notes: Quantification of nucleated cells was approximated via reference gene primer amplification. Here immunoSEQ multiplex PCR was the method, and the copy in TCRdb shows in-frame clones only, minus some. V, J and clone size are taken as reported in that table, and D and trimming were inferred from the DNA itself. This sample has about 13,000 clones, with around 76% found just once. The clonotype comes from an elderly woman with acute or convalescent COVID-19. Sequenced sample: peripheral blood.

The CDR3 loop is CASRPGGNYGYTF. The CDR3 DNA reads as TGTGCCAGTCGCCCAGGGGGCAACTATGGCTACACCTTC. The chain recombines TRBV14 with TRBJ1-2, with 8 bases matching TRBD1. J gave up 2 bases and V 9 bases, and 5 bases lay outside the gene matches. The CDR3 is made up of 13 amino acids. In germline, CDR1 is SGHDN, CDR2 FVKESK.